This entry lists 2 T cell receptor beta chains sequenced from one sample in a study of blood T cell repertoires in COVID-19. Clones were sequenced by immunoSEQ multiplex PCR, and TCRdb holds only the in-frame ones, with some missing. Among almost 40,000 clones listed, more than 80% were seen once. Sequenced input: peripheral blood. The receptor set was obtained from a man aged 60-69 years with acute or convalescent COVID-19.

This chain connects TRBV4-1 to TRBJ2-7, with TRBD1 as a possible D gene (6 bases). Germline V gene data show CDR1 as MGHRA and CDR2 as YSYEKL. Trimming removed 8 bases at V and 5 bases at J, with 19 bases between. The CDR3 runs to 14 residues. CDR3 bases: TGCGCCAGCCTCGACCCGACAGGCTTCAACGAGCAGTACTTC. Translating gives CASLDPTGFNEQYF.

The CDR3 sequence is CAIREEQGSTEAFF. The CDR3 nucleotides read TGTGCCATCAGGGAGGAACAGGGTTCCACTGAAGCTTTCTTT. The V call is TRBV10-3, the J call TRBJ1-1; D is perhaps TRBD1 (6 bases). Germline CDR1 and CDR2: ENHRY and SYGVKD. V lost 6 bases to trimming and J lost 4 bases, with 15 bases between them. This CDR3 spans 14 amino acids.